This TCR beta chain was documented in a study of liver allograft versus peripheral blood T cells. Overall study: Recipients' peripheral blood supplied the T cell receptor repertoires against which those in transplanted livers were compared.

TCRdb reprocessed the reads with MiXCR, giving one entry per CDR3 protein. The repertoire holds about 14,000 distinct CDR3 sequences, with 20% to 25% as singletons. This clonotype is judged medium-sized (0.01 to 0.1%). Its specificity is unknown. Whole-study findings and limits: Peripheral blood repertoires reportedly differed from the T cell receptor repertoires found inside liver allografts.

The CDR3 loop spans 14 amino acids. Germline trimming cut 6 bases from V and 5 bases from J; bases unmatched to any gene: 5. Germline lookup yields CDR1 LNHDA and CDR2 SQIVND (reference sequence). J is TRBJ1-1 and V is TRBV19; TRBD1 matches at 11 bases. This receptor was taken from a human patient who had a liver transplant. A share of the T cells may be of graft donor origin. Here the CDR3 reads CASRPGQGGTEAFF. CDR3 DNA: TGTGCCAGTAGACCGGGACAGGGGGGGACTGAAGCTTTCTTT.